This TCR beta chain was obtained from a study of graft-versus-host responses after intestinal transplantation. Study-level results: Ileal or blood samples showed some GvH clones first, and such clones were also found in recipient marrow.

The V and J ends lost 6 bases and 3 bases, in that order; junction bases with no gene match: 9. The CDR3 length is 16 residues. Per germline, CDR1 MNHNY and CDR2 SVGAGI (reference sequence). Responders that carried the CFSE label, about 200,000 of them, were plated with about 200,000 irradiated, violet-dye-labeled stimulator cells. The data were produced by immunoSEQ multiplex PCR, yet TCRdb's version contains in-frame clones alone and is incomplete. Counted here are 20,000 to 25,000 clones, roughly 33% occurring once; the ten biggest clones make up about 9.3%. This clone has more than one count but fewer than ten.

This receptor was identified in a human patient who received an intestinal transplant. Here the sequenced sample was alloreactive CD8+ T cells from a mixed lymphocyte reaction culture, taken before intestinal transplant. Subset meaning: CFSE-low proliferating T cells sorted from roughly six-day pre-transplant mixed lymphocyte reaction (GvH or HvG direction). The chain has TRBV6-6 and TRBJ2-3; 10 bases are a match to TRBD2. The CDR3: CASRRIAGGGTDTQYF. The CDR3 bases are TGTGCCAGCAGGCGAATAGCGGGAGGTGGGACAGATACGCAGTATTTT.